One sample yielded the 16 T cell receptor beta chains listed below, sequenced in a study of beta chain features in type 1 diabetes. The authors reverse transcribed all of the isolated RNA, so sequencing captured expressed TCRB transcripts. Sequencing used immunoSEQ multiplex PCR; TCRdb keeps in-frame clones, though not all of them. The data show hundreds of thousands of clones, 15% seen once. Points from the study as a whole: Among all four CD4+ subsets, Type 1 diabetes patients had TCRB CDR3s that were moderately but significantly shorter.

No antigen is known for these receptors. Sequences were obtained from naive CD4+ T cells from blood. These receptors all come from a man aged 18 to 35 with type 1 diabetes.

This clone has more than one count but fewer than ten. The CDR3 nucleotides are TGCAGTGCCCGACAGCCTGGCGGCTACACCTTC. It encodes CSARQPGGYTF. This chain uses TRBV20-1 with TRBJ1-2, with D possibly TRBD1 on 5 matching bases. Per the germline V gene, CDR1 is DFQATT and CDR2 is SNEGSKA (reference sequence). The CDR3 runs 11 residues. Trimming stripped 6 bases from V and 8 bases from J, with 13 bases between.

The rearrangement uses TRBV29-1 and TRBJ2-3; D may be TRBD2 (6 bases). The CDR3 runs 13 residues. The germline V gene has CDR1 SQVTM and CDR2 ANQGSEA. V was clipped by 4 bases and J by 1 base, with 9 bases between them. In nucleotides, the CDR3 is TGCAGCGTTGTCCCTAGCGGCACAGATACGCAGTATTTT. Translated: CSVVPSGTDTQYF.

The chain joins TRBV19 to TRBJ2-1, with TRBD2 matching 12 bases. The germline CDR1 and CDR2 sequences are LNHDA and SQIVND (reference sequence). The CDR3 extends over 13 amino acids. V was pared by 10 bases and J by 9 bases, with 7 bases of the junction left unmatched. In DNA, the CDR3 is TGTGCCACGAGACTAGCGGGAGCGAGTGAGCAGTTCTTC. Its protein is CATRLAGASEQFF.

This clone was detected only a few times. The gene calls are TRBV7-8 and TRBJ2-3; TRBD2 matches at 8 bases. Trimming at V came to 1 base and at J to 6 bases, leaving 3 bases not matched to a gene. This CDR3 comprises 14 residues. Germline lookup yields CDR1 SGHVS and CDR2 FQNEAQ. In DNA, the CDR3 is TGTGCCAGCAGCTTAGTACTAGCGGCCGATACGCAGTATTTT. Translation: CASSLVLAADTQYF. The full variable domain, rest sourced from reference TRBV7-8 and TRBJ2-3, is GAGVSQSPRYKVAKRGQDVALRCDPISGHVSLFWYQQALGQGPEFLTYFQNEAQLDKSGLPSDRFFAERPEGSVSTLKIQRTQQEDSAVYLCASSLVLAADTQYFGPGTRLTVL.

This clone was detected a few times. The rearrangement uses TRBV7-2 and TRBJ2-7, with D maybe TRBD1 (6 bases). CDR3 length equals 13 residues. V lost 10 bases and J 3 bases, leaving 16 bases between the germline ends. Germline V CDR1 and CDR2: SGHTA, FQGNSA. CDR3 loop: CATAARQDYEQYF. In nucleotides, the CDR3 is TGTGCCACCGCGGCCCGACAGGACTACGAGCAGTACTTC.

The chain uses TRBV18 and TRBJ1-1; D unclear. The CDR3 runs to 16 residues. Germline values: CDR1 KGHSH, CDR2 LQKENI. The V end lost 1 base, the J end lost 0 bases, and 12 bases lay between the germline ends. The CDR3 bases are TGTGCCAGCTCACCACGGGCAGGAACCATGAACACTGAAGCTTTCTTT. Translating gives CASSPRAGTMNTEAFF. Based on the CDR3 plus reference TRBV18 and TRBJ1-1, the full variable domain is NAGVMQNPRHLVRRRGQEARLRCSPMKGHSHVYWYRQLPEEGLKFMVYLQKENIIDESGMPKERFSAEFPKEGPSILRIQQVVRGDSAAYFCASSPRAGTMNTEAFFGQGTRLTVV.

This clone was counted only a few times. The V gene is TRBV7-2, the J gene TRBJ1-2; D not certain. Germline CDR1 and CDR2: SGHTA and FQGNSA. This CDR3 comprises 14 residues. V lost 5 bases and J lost 6, with 16 bases in between. CDR3 bases: TGTGCCAGCAGCCGAAGCGGAAGGGTAAATGGCTACACCTTC. Its protein is CASSRSGRVNGYTF.

The genes are TRBV25-1 and TRBJ2-1, with 8 bases fitting TRBD1. In germline, CDR1 is MGHDK, CDR2 SYGVNS. The J segment lost 0 bases and the V segment lost 4 bases, leaving 11 bases of the junction unmatched. This CDR3 has 18 residues. This CDR3 reads CASSGLRDRSPSYNEQFF. In DNA form, the CDR3 reads TGTGCCAGCAGTGGATTGCGGGACAGGTCTCCCTCCTACAATGAGCAGTTCTTC. The complete variable domain, with remaining parts taken from reference TRBV25-1 and TRBJ2-1, reads EADIYQTPRYLVIGTGKKITLECSQTMGHDKMYWYQQDPGMELHLIHYSYGVNSTEKGDLSSESTVSRIRTEHFPLTLESARPSHTSQYLCASSGLRDRSPSYNEQFFGPGTRLTVL.

This clone was counted between two and nine times. The chain uses TRBV5-6 and TRBJ2-1; D is possibly TRBD1 (6 bases). Trimming pared 4 bases from V and 5 bases from J, leaving 13 bases between. CDR1 and CDR2 from the germline V gene are SGHDT and YYEEEE. The CDR3 is 14 residues long. The DNA of the CDR3 is TGTGCCAGCAGCCGTAAACCAGGGGACAATGAGCAGTTCTTC. Protein: CASSRKPGDNEQFF.

The chain carries TRBV14 and TRBJ1-6; 11 bases are a match to TRBD1. Germline V gives CDR1 SGHDN, CDR2 FVKESK. V shed 3 bases, J shed 7 bases, and the junction held 5 bases outside the gene matches. The CDR3 has 16 amino acids. The CDR3 DNA follows: TGTGCCAGCAGCCAGGACGGACAGGGGGCCAATTCACCCCTCCACTTT. This encodes CASSQDGQGANSPLHF.

This clone was counted only a few times. The chain joins TRBV7-2 to TRBJ2-7; TRBD2 matches 9 bases. Per germline, CDR1 SGHTA and CDR2 FQGNSA. V was clipped by 4 bases and J by 2 bases; unmatched bases: 6. This CDR3 is 15 amino acids long. CDR3 DNA: TGTGCCAGCAGCTACAAGACTAGCGGACCCTACGAGCAGTACTTC. Translating it yields CASSYKTSGPYEQYF.

This clone was detected only a few times. This sequence joins TRBV11-2 and TRBJ2-1; 11 positions agree with TRBD2. The length of the CDR3 is 15 residues. Looked up from germline, CDR1 is SGHAT and CDR2 is FQNNGV. Unmatched junction bases numbered 3, after V lost 1 base and J lost 7 bases. The CDR3 bases are TGTGCCAGCAGCTTAGGAATAGCGGGGGGGAATGAGCAGTTCTTC. The encoded protein is CASSLGIAGGNEQFF. Filled out from reference TRBV11-2 and TRBJ2-1, the complete variable domain reads EAGVAQSPRYKIIEKRQSVAFWCNPISGHATLYWYQQILGQGPKLLIQFQNNGVVDDSQLPKDRFSAERLKGVDSTLKIQPAKLEDSAVYLCASSLGIAGGNEQFFGPGTRLTVL.

This clone was observed a few times. The chain joins TRBV29-1 to TRBJ2-1; 10 bases are a match to TRBD2. The CDR3 sequence is 15 residues long. Germline CDR1 reads SQVTM; CDR2 reads ANQGSEA. The J segment lost 3 bases and the V segment lost 3 bases, leaving 5 bases of the junction unmatched. The CDR3 loop is CSVEGLALRYNEQFF. DNA for the CDR3: TGCAGCGTTGAGGGACTAGCGTTACGCTACAATGAGCAGTTCTTC.

This clone was seen a few times. The chain recombines TRBV4-1 with TRBJ2-1; TRBD2 might be the D (5 bases). In germline, CDR1 is MGHRA, CDR2 YSYEKL. There are 15 residues in the CDR3. V was cut by 3 bases and J by 7 bases, with 16 bases left in between. The CDR3 coding sequence is TGCGCCAGCAGCCACCCTTTCCCACGAGGGAATGAGCAGTTCTTC. Amino acid sequence: CASSHPFPRGNEQFF.

The chain couples TRBV6-5 to TRBJ2-5; D uncertain. Germline V gene data show CDR1 as MNHEY and CDR2 as SVGAGI. The CDR3 runs to 14 residues. The germline V and J ends were trimmed by 5 bases and 1 base, with 11 bases remaining between them. The CDR3 is CASSPPTGQETQYF. The DNA of the CDR3 is TGTGCCAGCAGTCCTCCGACTGGCCAAGAGACCCAGTACTTC.

This clone was recorded a few times. CDR3 coding DNA: TGTGCCAGCAGCACGGGACAGGGTCGTGAAAAACTGTTTTTT. Translating it yields CASSTGQGREKLFF. The chain has TRBV28 and TRBJ1-4; 9 positions agree with TRBD1. This CDR3 spans 14 amino acids. The germline V gene encodes CDR1 MDHEN and CDR2 SYDVKM. The J segment lost 7 bases and the V segment lost 6 bases, leaving 6 bases of the junction unmatched.